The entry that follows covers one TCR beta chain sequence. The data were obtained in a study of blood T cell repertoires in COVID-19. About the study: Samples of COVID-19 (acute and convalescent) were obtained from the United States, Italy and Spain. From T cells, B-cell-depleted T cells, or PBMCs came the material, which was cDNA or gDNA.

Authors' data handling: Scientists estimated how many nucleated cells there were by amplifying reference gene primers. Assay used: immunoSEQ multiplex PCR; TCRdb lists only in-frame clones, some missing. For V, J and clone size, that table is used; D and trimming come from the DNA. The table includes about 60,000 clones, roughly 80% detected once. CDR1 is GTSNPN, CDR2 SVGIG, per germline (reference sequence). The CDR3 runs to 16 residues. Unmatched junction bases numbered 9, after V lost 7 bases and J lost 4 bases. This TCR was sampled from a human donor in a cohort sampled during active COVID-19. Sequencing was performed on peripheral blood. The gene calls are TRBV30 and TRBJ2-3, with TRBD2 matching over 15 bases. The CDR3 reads CALSGTSGGRADTQYF. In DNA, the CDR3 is TGTGCCTTGTCCGGGACTAGCGGGGGGAGAGCAGATACGCAGTATTTT.